The 3 T cell receptor beta chains below come from one sample, sequenced in a study of T cell responses to AZD1222 COVID-19 vaccine. TCRdb's copy holds only in-frame clones and misses some; the assay was immunoSEQ multiplex PCR. Counted here are about 86,000 clones, approximately 90% occurring once; the ten biggest clones make up approximately 5%. This specimen was peripheral blood, taken 28 days after the second AZD1222 dose. The receptor source for this set is an adult who received the AZD1222 COVID-19 vaccine.

The chain has TRBV6-5 and TRBJ2-3, with unresolved D. The V gene's germline CDR1 is MNHEY and CDR2 SVGAGI. The CDR3 contains 13 residues. The germline V and J ends were trimmed by 2 bases and 3 bases, with 6 bases remaining between them. This chain's CDR3 is CASSYGWTDTQYF. The CDR3 DNA sequence: TGTGCCAGCAGTTACGGTTGGACAGATACGCAGTATTTT.

V is TRBV7-2 and J is TRBJ2-1; tentatively, D is TRBD2 (5 bases). The CDR3 has 13 amino acids. In germline, CDR1 is SGHTA, CDR2 FQGNSA. V was pared by 3 bases and J by 8 bases, with 11 bases between. CDR3 in DNA: TGTGCCAGCAGCTTCGGGGTACTCGATGAGCAGTTCTTC. Its translation: CASSFGVLDEQFF. The full variable domain, in which reference TRBV7-2 and TRBJ2-1 provide the parts outside the CDR3, is GAGVSQSPSNKVTEKGKDVELRCDPISGHTALYWYRQSLGQGLEFLIYFQGNSAPDKSGLPSDRFSAERTGGSVSTLTIQRTQQEDSAVYLCASSFGVLDEQFFGPGTRLTVL.

This CDR3 reads CASSFRGTGNTIYF. CDR3 sequence (DNA): TGTGCCAGCAGCTTTAGGGGCACTGGAAACACCATATATTTT. This chain uses TRBV7-8 with TRBJ1-3, with D possibly TRBD1 on 5 matching bases. CDR1 and CDR2 (germline): SGHVS, FQNEAQ. Deletions cut 3 bases from V and 2 bases from J, with 8 bases between. The CDR3 covers 14 residues.